The 4 T cell receptor beta chains reported below all come from one sample, sequenced in a study of monozygotic twins with inflammatory bowel disease. TCRdb reworked the 5' RACE reads into one entry per CDR3 protein, no DNA. This sample's table reports about 380,000 distinct CDR3 sequences. The sample consisted of blood. These receptors all stem from a human donor with ulcerative colitis or Crohn's disease, or a healthy co-twin of an affected twin (not recorded which).

The CDR3 loop reads CSAYLLSGGITDTQYF. J is TRBJ2-3 and V is TRBV20-1; the TRBD2 assignment by TCRdb is unverifiable without DNA. Germline V gives CDR1 DFQATT, CDR2 SNEGSKA (reference sequence). The CDR3 loop spans 16 amino acids.

The chain has TRBV7-2 and TRBJ2-3; TCRdb picks TRBD2, but there is no DNA to check that call. Per germline, CDR1 SGHTA and CDR2 FQGNSA. The CDR3 consists of 15 residues. CDR3 residues: CASSLIAGYTDTQYF.

The rearrangement joins TRBV20-1 to TRBJ2-1; the TCRdb call, TRBD2, lacks DNA for checking. CDR1 is DFQATT and CDR2 is SNEGSKA in the germline V gene (reference sequence). CDR3 length: 18 amino acids. This CDR3 reads CSARDPRLAGGQYNEQFF.

This CDR3 is CASSPRTGGAGTQYF. The chain has TRBV7-2 and TRBJ2-5; lacking DNA, the TRBD1 call made by TCRdb goes unchecked. The CDR3 runs to 15 residues. Germline-derived CDR1 and CDR2 are SGHTA and FQGNSA.